The 12 T cell receptor beta chains reported below all come from one sample, sequenced in a study of identical twins. TCRdb reanalysed the 5' RACE reads using MiXCR and keeps one entry per CDR3 protein. The top ten hold approximately 3.2% of the sample, which has about 570,000 distinct CDR3 sequences, nearly 10% seen once. The same sample was also used in a study of yellow fever vaccine responses in identical twins.

Sequencing used PBMCs. The origin of the receptors is a young woman in good health.

This clonotype was counted a few times. The chain couples TRBV7-2 to TRBJ2-1; a weak D match, TRBD2 (7 bases). Germline assignment: CDR1 SGHTA and CDR2 FQGNSA. Trimming stripped 0 bases from V and 4 bases from J, with 13 bases between. The CDR3 covers 16 residues. The CDR3 DNA reads as TGTGCCAGCAGCTTAGCGGGGAGGGGGGGTTACAATGAGCAGTTCTTC. It encodes CASSLAGRGGYNEQFF.

The genes are TRBV29-1 and TRBJ2-1; 11 nucleotides agree with TRBD2. Germline values: CDR1 SQVTM, CDR2 ANQGSEA. There are 14 residues in the CDR3. J was trimmed by 3 bases and V by 6 bases; bases with no gene match: 4. The CDR3 reads CSVPGTSGYNEQFF. The CDR3 region has the DNA TGCAGCGTGCCCGGGACTAGCGGCTACAATGAGCAGTTCTTC.

This clonotype showed up just a few times. The rearrangement uses TRBV10-3 and TRBJ2-1; D gene unclear. Per germline, CDR1 ENHRY and CDR2 SYGVKD. The V gene lost 11 bases and the J gene lost 4 bases, with 15 bases spanning the gap. The CDR3 is 13 amino acids. The CDR3 coding sequence is TGTGCCGCCACGCCCGCCACTTACAATGAGCAGTTCTTC. It is translated as CAATPATYNEQFF.

This clonotype came up a few times. The chain has TRBV19 and TRBJ2-1, with 7 bases lining up with TRBD2. CDR3 length: 13 residues. With V trimmed by 10 bases and J by 7 bases, 10 bases remained unmatched. Germline V gene sequence: CDR1 LNHDA, CDR2 SQIVND (reference sequence). The CDR3 nucleotides read TGTGCCACTCAAGTGGGGGGGTGGAATGAGCAGTTCTTC. This gives the protein CATQVGGWNEQFF.

This clonotype came up many times. This chain links TRBV12-3 or TRBV12-4 with TRBJ2-7; 9 bases map to TRBD2. With V trimmed by 7 bases and J by 3 bases, 10 bases remained unmatched. The CDR3 length is 15 residues. This CDR3 reads CASNAGTSNLYEQYF. The CDR3, as DNA: TGTGCCAGCAATGCCGGGACTAGCAATCTCTACGAGCAGTACTTC.

V usage is TRBV10-2 and J usage is TRBJ2-3; perhaps TRBD2 as D (6 bases). Trimming cost V 2 bases and J 1 base, with 16 bases left between them. This CDR3 spans 17 amino acids. Germline V gene sequence: CDR1 WSHSY, CDR2 SAAADI. The CDR3 nucleotides are TGCGCCAGCAGTGAGGGGGGGATGGCTAGCGGCACAGATACGCAGTATTTT. This encodes CASSEGGMASGTDTQYF.

V gene TRBV11-2 combines with J gene TRBJ2-7, with D hard to call. V was cut by 7 bases and J by 4 bases, with 11 bases left in between. There are 12 residues in the CDR3. The germline CDR1 and CDR2 sequences are SGHAT and FQNNGV. CDR3 sequence: CASTLWGYEQYF. The CDR3 nucleotides read TGTGCCAGCACCCTCTGGGGATACGAGCAGTACTTC.

This clonotype was seen a few times. The V gene is TRBV4-3, the J gene TRBJ2-1, with 14 bases matching TRBD2. V trimming: 0 bases; J trimming: 3 bases; junction bases outside the gene matches: 10. The CDR3 is 20 residues long. Germline V CDR1 and CDR2: LGHNA, YSLEER. The DNA of the CDR3 is TGCGCCAGCAGCCAAGAAACCGGGACTAGCGGGAGAATGAACTACAATGAGCAGTTCTTC. Its protein is CASSQETGTSGRMNYNEQFF.

The table lists this clonotype with a few counts. The chain carries TRBV20-1 and TRBJ2-5; D not certain. V gave up 5 bases and J gave up 2 bases, with 12 bases separating them. This CDR3 spans 13 amino acids. Germline loops: CDR1 DFQATT, CDR2 SNEGSKA (reference sequence). CDR3 coding DNA: TGCAGTGCTCACACTGACGGACAAGAGACCCAGTACTTC. Amino acid sequence: CSAHTDGQETQYF.

This clonotype has just a few counts. The chain recombines TRBV11-2 with TRBJ2-7, with 8 bases fitting TRBD1. Germline V gene lookup returns CDR1 SGHAT and CDR2 FQNNGV. V was pared by 6 bases and J by 2 bases, with 9 bases of the junction left unmatched. CDR3 length equals 15 residues. The CDR3 nucleotides read TGTGCCAGCAGAAAAGAGGTGACAGGGGCCTACGAGCAGTACTTC. Translation gives CASRKEVTGAYEQYF.

The chain has TRBV24-1 and TRBJ2-2; TRBD1 matches 7 bases. J was trimmed by 1 base and V by 4 bases; bases with no gene match: 5. This CDR3 region has 16 residues. CDR1 is KGHDR, CDR2 SFDVKD, per germline. DNA for the CDR3: TGTGCCACCAGTGACCAGACAGGGAAGAACACCGGGGAGCTGTTTTTT. Translated: CATSDQTGKNTGELFF.

This chain joins TRBV20-1 and TRBJ2-5, with a weak D call TRBD2 (7 bases). The CDR3 loop spans 14 amino acids. Germline CDR1 and CDR2: DFQATT and SNEGSKA (reference sequence). The V gene lost 3 bases and the J gene lost 5 bases, with 16 bases spanning the gap. Here the CDR3 reads CSASSGRGRETQYF. CDR3 bases: TGCAGTGCTAGTTCCGGGCGGGGGCGGGAGACCCAGTACTTC.